Shown below are 23 T cell receptor beta chains from a single sample sequenced in a study of control samples from healthy donors and cancer patients (dated by TCRdb to the early 2020s). The library relied on the immunoSEQ multiplex PCR assay. TCRdb's version of the immuneACCESS table is confined to in-frame rearrangements and falls short of the full clone set. An unresolved V gene accounts for under half of the shortfall where checked; the remainder is of unknown origin. The sample data list approximately 120,000 clones, and roughly 91% of these were observed just once. The top ten clones comprise about 8.7% of the sample. The sequenced sample was blood. These receptors were taken from a man aged 35 to 55 in good health.

With respect to this clone: Other DNA sequences in this sample translate to the same CDR3. This chain links TRBV2 with TRBJ1-6; a possible D gene is TRBD1 (5 bases). Trimming took 6 bases from V and 7 from J, leaving 16 bases between them. Germline V gives CDR1 SNHLY, CDR2 FYNNEI. The CDR3 is made up of 15 amino acids. The CDR3 region has the DNA TGTGCCAGCAGGAAGCAGGGTAACGGGAATTCACCCCTCCACTTT. Amino acid sequence: CASRKQGNGNSPLHF.

The chain couples TRBV4-1 to TRBJ1-5, with 7 bases fitting TRBD1. Looked up from germline, CDR1 is MGHRA and CDR2 is YSYEKL. CDR3 length: 16 amino acids. Trimming removed 0 bases from V and 11 bases from J; junction bases left unmatched: 13. CDR3 protein: CASSQDPGQVAGAQHF. As DNA, the CDR3 is TGCGCCAGCAGCCAAGATCCCGGACAGGTGGCTGGGGCCCAGCATTTT.

The CDR3 DNA is TGTGCCAGCATGCTTGACAGGGCTGGAAACACCATATATTTT. The encoded protein is CASMLDRAGNTIYF. The rearrangement uses TRBV2 and TRBJ1-3; 7 nucleotides align to TRBD1. V shed 7 bases, J shed 2 bases, and the junction held 5 bases outside the gene matches. The CDR3 loop spans 14 amino acids. Germline V CDR1 and CDR2: SNHLY, FYNNEI.

This chain joins TRBV24-1 and TRBJ2-1; TRBD2 might be the D (6 bases). The CDR3 is made up of 17 amino acids. The germline V and J ends were trimmed by 4 bases and 1 base, with 16 bases remaining between them. Germline loops: CDR1 KGHDR, CDR2 SFDVKD. The CDR3 DNA follows: TGTGCCACCAGTGACCCCGGGGCCGGAGGGTCCTACAATGAGCAGTTCTTC. It translates to CATSDPGAGGSYNEQFF.

The rearrangement links TRBV25-1 to TRBJ1-1; TRBD1 matches at 7 bases. V trimming: 7 bases; J trimming: 5 bases; junction bases outside the gene matches: 16. CDR3 length: 16 residues. The germline gives CDR1 MGHDK, CDR2 SYGVNS. The CDR3 loop is CASTPSRTGGFTEAFF. In DNA, the CDR3 is TGTGCCAGCACTCCCTCTAGGACAGGCGGGTTTACTGAAGCTTTCTTT.

This chain connects TRBV24-1 to TRBJ2-7; tentative D call: TRBD2 (5 bases). The V gene lost 3 bases and the J gene lost 1 base, with 12 bases spanning the gap. The CDR3 has 15 amino acids. Germline assignment: CDR1 KGHDR and CDR2 SFDVKD. The CDR3 reads CATSDAAGASYEQYF. The CDR3 nucleotides read TGTGCCACCAGTGATGCGGCGGGCGCATCCTACGAGCAGTACTTC.

The genes are TRBV25-1 and TRBJ1-3, with D tentatively TRBD1 (5 bases). V shed 6 bases and J shed 2 bases, with 11 bases lying between them. CDR3 length equals 14 residues. In germline, CDR1 is MGHDK, CDR2 SYGVNS. Here the CDR3 reads CASRGEWAGNTIYF. CDR3 in DNA: TGTGCCAGCAGGGGGGAGTGGGCTGGAAACACCATATATTTT.

The chain employs TRBV6-6 and TRBJ2-1; TRBD2 aligns across 11 bases. The CDR3 covers 15 residues. J lost 7 bases, V lost 7 bases, and 9 bases had no gene match. Germline V gives CDR1 MNHNY, CDR2 SVGAGI (reference sequence). Written as DNA, the CDR3 is TGTGCCAGCATCCCGGGGACTAGCGGACGGAATGAGCAGTTCTTC. Its protein is CASIPGTSGRNEQFF.

The chain couples TRBV2 to TRBJ2-3; D remains unclear. Trimming stripped 5 bases from V and 2 bases from J, with 5 bases between. Germline CDR1 and CDR2: SNHLY and FYNNEI. The CDR3 sequence is 12 residues long. The chain's CDR3 is CASSSLTDTQYF. The CDR3 nucleotides read TGTGCCAGCAGTAGTCTCACAGATACGCAGTATTTT.

The chain employs TRBV7-9 and TRBJ1-1; D remains ambiguous. With 2 bases removed from V and 2 bases from J, the gap between germline ends came to 6 bases. Germline assignment: CDR1 SEHNR and CDR2 FQNEAQ (reference sequence). CDR3 length: 13 amino acids. The DNA for the CDR3 is TGTGCCAGCAGCTTAACCCTTAACACTGAAGCTTTCTTT. Translated: CASSLTLNTEAFF. Supplemented by reference TRBV7-9 and TRBJ1-1, the full variable domain reads DTGVSQNPRHKITKRGQNVTFRCDPISEHNRLYWYRQTLGQGPEFLTYFQNEAQLEKSRLLSDRFSAERPKGSFSTLEIQRTEQGDSAMYLCASSLTLNTEAFFGQGTRLTVV.

The chain's CDR3 is CASSVATGLGGSEAFF. In DNA, the CDR3 is TGTGCCAGCAGCGTAGCTACCGGGTTGGGTGGCTCTGAAGCTTTCTTT. V gene TRBV9 combines with J gene TRBJ1-1; the D is unclear. V shed 0 bases and J shed 6 bases, with 18 bases lying between them. The germline V gene has CDR1 SGDLS and CDR2 YYNGEE. The CDR3 runs to 16 residues.

CDR3: CASGLVGEQFF. The CDR3 nucleotides are TGTGCCAGCGGTCTCGTCGGGGAGCAGTTCTTC. This chain uses TRBV12-3 or TRBV12-4 with TRBJ2-1; D remains unclear. Trimming left V 8 bases short and J 10 bases short, with 12 bases between. CDR3 length equals 11 residues.

V gene TRBV15 combines with J gene TRBJ2-1, with 7 bases identical to TRBD1. J was trimmed by 8 bases and V by 0 bases; bases with no gene match: 10. Per the germline V gene, CDR1 is LNHNV and CDR2 is YYDKDF (reference sequence). There are 16 residues in the CDR3. The CDR3: CATSRDLATGEDEQFF. As DNA, the CDR3 is TGTGCCACCAGCAGAGATCTGGCAACAGGGGAAGATGAGCAGTTCTTC. Full variable domain (remainder filled in from reference TRBV15 and TRBJ2-1): DAMVIQNPRYQVTQFGKPVTLSCSQTLNHNVMYWYQQKSSQAPKLLFHYYDKDFNNEADTPDNFQSRRPNTSFCFLDIRSPGLGDTAMYLCATSRDLATGEDEQFFGPGTRLTVL.

The rearrangement uses TRBV6-5 and TRBJ2-5; 8 positions agree with TRBD1. The germline V gene has CDR1 MNHEY and CDR2 SVGAGI. Trimming at V came to 8 bases and at J to 6 bases, leaving 2 bases not matched to a gene. This CDR3 has 11 residues. For the CDR3, the DNA is TGTGCCAGCGGACAGGGAAAGACCCAGTACTTC. It encodes CASGQGKTQYF.

This chain joins TRBV5-5 and TRBJ2-7, with TRBD2 as a possible D gene (5 bases). The V and J ends lost 1 base and 0 bases respectively, with 8 bases between them. The CDR3 is 14 residues long. Germline V gene sequence: CDR1 SGHKS, CDR2 YYEKEE (reference sequence). CDR3 sequence: CASSLLGSSYEQYF. In DNA, the CDR3 is TGTGCCAGCAGCTTGTTAGGGAGCTCCTACGAGCAGTACTTC.

V gene TRBV7-9 combines with J gene TRBJ2-2; 7 bases match TRBD1. The CDR3 has 15 residues. The V gene's germline CDR1 is SEHNR and CDR2 FQNEAQ (reference sequence). V was clipped by 7 bases and J by 2 bases; unmatched bases: 7. The CDR3 spells CASTYRGINTGELFF. CDR3 in DNA: TGTGCCAGCACGTACAGGGGAATAAACACCGGGGAGCTGTTTTTT.

This sequence joins TRBV14 and TRBJ1-4; no firm D call. This CDR3 has 15 residues. The germline CDR1 and CDR2 sequences are SGHDN and FVKESK. V lost 1 base, J lost 3 bases, and 9 bases lay in between. The CDR3 is CASSQVRGPNEKLFF. The CDR3 region has the DNA TGTGCCAGCAGCCAAGTTCGAGGGCCTAATGAAAAACTGTTTTTT.

The count of this clone is one. V usage is TRBV2 and J usage is TRBJ1-6; D remains unclear. The CDR3 spans 11 residues. The V and J ends lost 5 bases and 6 bases respectively, with 2 bases between them. From germline, CDR1 is SNHLY and CDR2 FYNNEI. Here the CDR3 DNA reads TGTGCCAGCAGTTCTAATTCACCCCTCCACTTT. This encodes CASSSNSPLHF.

The chain joins TRBV6-2 or TRBV6-3 to TRBJ1-1; TRBD1 is a possible D gene (6 bases). Looked up from germline, CDR1 is MNHEY and CDR2 is SVGEGT. Between the trimmed V and J ends, which lost 0 bases and 4 bases, there was a span of 12 bases. The length of the CDR3 is 15 residues. CDR3 loop: CASSYSTGRGTEAFF. In DNA, the CDR3 is TGTGCCAGCAGTTACTCAACAGGGAGAGGCACTGAAGCTTTCTTT.

CDR3 bases: TGCGCCAGCAGCCCCAATTTGGACAGTCCCGGAGTCTATGGCTACACCTTC. The encoded protein is CASSPNLDSPGVYGYTF. The chain uses TRBV4-3 and TRBJ1-2; tentative D call: TRBD1 (6 bases). The V gene lost 4 bases and the J gene lost 4 bases, with 22 bases spanning the gap. Germline CDR1 and CDR2: LGHNA and YSLEER. CDR3 length equals 17 residues.

This clone was observed once. V gene TRBV19 combines with J gene TRBJ1-5; D gene unclear. This CDR3 region has 17 residues. The V gene's germline CDR1 is LNHDA and CDR2 SQIVND (reference sequence). Deletions cut 3 bases from V and 2 bases from J, with 17 bases between. CDR3 nucleotides: TGTGCCAGTAGTATTCCCCCTGGAGTTATAGGCAATCAGCCCCAGCATTTT. It yields the protein CASSIPPGVIGNQPQHF.

V is TRBV3-1 (or the pseudogene TRBV3-2) and J is TRBJ1-1; D is perhaps TRBD1 (6 bases). Trimming took 4 bases from V and 1 from J, leaving 16 bases between them. CDR1 is LGHDT and CDR2 is YNNKEL in the germline V gene (reference sequence). CDR3 length: 16 amino acids. The CDR3 sequence: CASSPAWGRKNTEAFF. The CDR3 nucleotides are TGTGCCAGCAGCCCAGCTTGGGGGCGAAAGAACACTGAAGCTTTCTTT.

The V gene is TRBV4-3, the J gene TRBJ1-2; D is possibly TRBD1 (6 bases). This CDR3 region has 15 residues. The V end lost 1 base, the J end lost 8 bases, and 17 bases lay between the germline ends. CDR1 and CDR2 (germline): LGHNA, YSLEER. The CDR3 spells CASSQGRQVEKGYTF. The CDR3 nucleotides are TGCGCCAGCAGCCAAGGGAGACAGGTCGAGAAAGGCTACACCTTC.